This TCR beta chain was obtained from a study of T cell repertoires in aging, cancer and after chemotherapy. In the study overall: Six age groups, ranging from 30 or younger to 70 or older, included the donors.

A mixed TRB-A/B primer pool amplified rearranged TRB by multiplex touch-down PCR. TCRdb ran MiXCR on the multiplex PCR reads and lists one entry per CDR3 protein. Among 10,000 to 15,000 distinct CDR3 sequences, approximately 40% were seen once, and the ten largest hold approximately 6.6%. Peripheral blood genomic DNA, not sorted cells or RNA, was the template. Worth noting for this clonotype: The antigen is undetermined.

The germline gives CDR1 SEHNR, CDR2 FQNEAQ (reference sequence). The CDR3 is made up of 13 amino acids. V shed 4 bases and J shed 5 bases, with 11 bases lying between them. Regarding the study as a whole: In healthy donors, age-related TCR diversity loss mainly reflected lost richness.

The chain links TRBV7-9 to TRBJ2-5; D tentatively reads TRBD1 or TRBD2 (6 bases each). The sample taken for sequencing was blood. The clonotype comes from a human donor in good health. The donor label of this sample is uncertain. The CDR3: CASSYVGGETQYF. The CDR3 DNA sequence: TGTGCCAGCAGCTATGTAGGGGGGGAGACCCAGTACTTC.